This T cell receptor beta chain was sequenced for a study of shared T cell receptors in the human thymus. The CDR3 length is 15 residues. The V and J ends lost 6 bases and 4 bases respectively, with 16 bases between them. CDR1 is LNHDA and CDR2 is SQIVND in the germline V gene (reference sequence). TCRdb's table, derived via immunoSEQ multiplex PCR, lists solely in-frame clones and lacks some. The sample lists 600,000 or so clones, 80% to 90% occurring once. This same sample was also taken into another study, of human thymus T cells. That investigation notes: Resections that were taken during corrective heart surgery supplied the thymus tissue. Across thymic and blood repertoires, the usage of V and J genes appeared to be biased. Unrelated individuals were reported by related research to share highly overlapping thymic repertoires.

The sequencing input was thymocytes. The chain has TRBV19 and TRBJ1-5; D is perhaps TRBD1 (5 bases). The origin of this receptor is a boy in the first two years of life with a congenital heart defect. CDR3 nucleotides: TGTGCCAGTAGCGGTAGGACAAACTTAAATCAGCCCCAGCATTTT. It translates to CASSGRTNLNQPQHF.